The 19 T cell receptor beta chains listed next were all sequenced from one sample in a study of graft-versus-host responses after intestinal transplantation. The data were produced by immunoSEQ multiplex PCR, yet TCRdb's version contains in-frame clones alone and is incomplete. The table shows 9,500 to 15,000 clones, with 93% occurring only once. The specimen was PBMCs, collected less than 110 days after intestinal transplant. The receptors shown here come from a human patient who received an intestinal transplant, so some T cells may come from the graft donor.

The V and J genes are TRBV6-5 and TRBJ2-2; D not resolved. Deletions cut 7 bases from V and 0 bases from J, with 12 bases between. The germline gives CDR1 MNHEY, CDR2 SVGAGI. This CDR3 is built from 15 residues. CDR3 loop: CASIGSSPNTGELFF. The CDR3 region has the DNA TGTGCCAGCATTGGGTCTAGTCCGAACACCGGGGAGCTGTTTTTT.

V usage is TRBV7-8 and J usage is TRBJ2-4; 9 nucleotides align to TRBD1. CDR3 length: 16 residues. From germline, CDR1 is SGHVS and CDR2 FQNEAQ. The junction had 9 bases not matched to a gene; V was cut back by 1 base and J by 8 bases. CDR3 sequence: CASSLVGGQGWDIQYF. Written as DNA, the CDR3 is TGTGCCAGCAGCTTAGTAGGGGGACAGGGCTGGGACATTCAGTACTTC.

This chain joins TRBV9 and TRBJ1-2; D remains unclear. Germline lookup yields CDR1 SGDLS and CDR2 YYNGEE. This CDR3 is 16 amino acids long. V lost 2 bases to trimming and J lost 3 bases, with 17 bases between them. The CDR3 DNA reads TGTGCCAGCAGCGTCCTCACCCCCACAGCCGACTATGGCTACACCTTC. Its protein is CASSVLTPTADYGYTF.

The CDR3 loop is CASSVAPRQGGADTQYF. The CDR3 DNA reads TGTGCCAGCAGCGTAGCTCCACGGCAGGGAGGGGCAGATACGCAGTATTTT. The V call is TRBV9, the J call TRBJ2-3; 7 bases are a match to TRBD2. Germline CDR1 is SGDLS and CDR2 is YYNGEE. This CDR3 spans 17 amino acids. Trimming cost V 0 bases and J 4 bases; bases outside gene matches: 11. Full variable domain (outside the CDR3, taken from reference TRBV9 and TRBJ2-3): DSGVTQTPKHLITATGQRVTLRCSPRSGDLSVYWYQQSLDQGLQFLIQYYNGEERAKGNILERFSAQQFPDLHSELNLSSLELGDSALYFCASSVAPRQGGADTQYFGPGTRLTVL.

CDR3 in DNA: TGCGCCAGCAGCCTTAGCATAAGTGTCAATGAGCAGTTCTTC. It yields the protein CASSLSISVNEQFF. This rearrangement joins TRBV4-1 to TRBJ2-1; D remains unclear. Germline CDR1 and CDR2: MGHRA and YSYEKL. The CDR3 totals 14 residues. Trimming left V 4 bases short and J 6 bases short, with 13 bases between.

The chain uses TRBV5-8 and TRBJ2-3; 8 bases fit TRBD2. Germline lookup yields CDR1 SGHTS and CDR2 YDEGEE. J was trimmed by 6 bases and V by 3 bases; bases with no gene match: 12. The CDR3 runs 16 residues. This CDR3 reads CASSSGNREGRDTQYF. In DNA, the CDR3 is TGTGCCAGCAGCTCGGGGAACCGGGAGGGCCGGGATACGCAGTATTTT.

J is TRBJ1-2 and V is TRBV4-1; 9 nucleotides align to TRBD1. The CDR3 is 15 residues long. The V gene end was trimmed by 3 bases and the J gene end by 5 bases; junction bases not matched to a gene: 7. Germline CDR1 is MGHRA and CDR2 is YSYEKL. The CDR3: CASSQVGQGSYGYTF. In DNA, the CDR3 is TGCGCCAGCAGCCAGGTGGGACAGGGTAGTTATGGCTACACCTTC.

This chain links TRBV5-1 with TRBJ1-1, with 10 positions matching TRBD1. The junction had 4 bases not matched to a gene; V was cut back by 4 bases and J by 1 base. The germline V gene encodes CDR1 SGHRS and CDR2 YFSETQ. CDR3 size: 15 residues. CDR3 DNA: TGCGCCAGCAGCGCAGGGACAGGGGCGAACACTGAAGCTTTCTTT. It translates to CASSAGTGANTEAFF.

This chain uses TRBV4-2 with TRBJ2-7; D unclear. Trimming cost V 3 bases and J 3 bases, with 18 bases left between them. The germline CDR1 and CDR2 sequences are LGHNA and YNFKEQ. The CDR3 totals 16 residues. Written as DNA, the CDR3 is TGTGCCAGCAGCCACCGTGGTGAGCAGATGGGCTACGAGCAGTACTTC. This encodes CASSHRGEQMGYEQYF.

This clone appeared once. V and J are TRBV6-5 and TRBJ1-5; D gene uncertain. V was clipped by 5 bases and J by 13 bases, with 12 bases between them. CDR1 is MNHEY, CDR2 SVGAGI, per germline. The length of the CDR3 is 11 residues. The CDR3 reads CASSERYMQHF. For the CDR3, the DNA is TGTGCCAGCAGTGAGCGGTATATGCAGCATTTT.

The V and J genes are TRBV5-1 and TRBJ1-1, with 8 bases matching TRBD1. Germline V gene data show CDR1 as SGHRS and CDR2 as YFSETQ. The CDR3 is 15 residues long. J gave up 8 bases and V 0 bases, and 9 bases lay outside the gene matches. The CDR3 region has the DNA TGCGCCAGCAGCTTGGGAGCCGGAACAGGGGGAGAAGCTTTCTTT. It is translated as CASSLGAGTGGEAFF.

There are a few counts of this clone. J is TRBJ2-7 and V is TRBV12-5; unclear D gene. V was shortened by 5 bases and J by 2 bases, with 13 bases between the two germline ends. CDR1 is LGHNT, CDR2 FRNRAP, per germline. The CDR3 length is 14 residues. CDR3 amino acids: CASGPRLLTYEQYF. CDR3 nucleotide sequence: TGTGCTAGTGGTCCTAGGCTTCTGACCTACGAGCAGTACTTC.

J is TRBJ1-4 and V is TRBV5-1; tentative D call: TRBD1 (5 bases). Germline-derived CDR1 and CDR2 are SGHRS and YFSETQ. V was clipped by 4 bases and J by 0 bases, with 10 bases between them. The CDR3 has 15 amino acids. CDR3 coding DNA: TGCGCCAGCAGCGCTGGGACTGCAACTAATGAAAAACTGTTTTTT. It encodes CASSAGTATNEKLFF.

The V and J genes are TRBV27 and TRBJ1-2; possible D gene TRBD1, 6 bases. Trimming cost V 4 bases and J 8 bases, with 20 bases left between them. The CDR3 is made up of 15 amino acids. Per germline, CDR1 MNHEY and CDR2 SMNVEV (reference sequence). As DNA, the CDR3 is TGTGCCAGCAGTTCCTCCGGGACACATTTACGCGGCTACACCTTC. Its translation is CASSSSGTHLRGYTF.

The genes are TRBV5-1 and TRBJ2-7; 8 bases map to TRBD1. The V gene end was trimmed by 0 bases and the J gene end by 3 bases; junction bases not matched to a gene: 5. The germline gives CDR1 SGHRS, CDR2 YFSETQ. The CDR3 sequence is 15 residues long. The CDR3 DNA sequence: TGCGCCAGCAGCTTGGAGGGACAGGCTGTCTACGAGCAGTACTTC. This encodes CASSLEGQAVYEQYF.

The J gene is TRBJ2-1, the V gene TRBV7-3; 9 nucleotides agree with TRBD2. CDR1 and CDR2 from the germline V gene are SGHTA and FQGTGA. This CDR3 has 19 residues. The trim removed 4 bases at V and 7 bases at J, leaving 20 bases unmatched. Here the CDR3 DNA reads TGTGCCAGCAGCTATAATGTAGCCTTCGGGACTAGCCAGGGGAATGAGCAGTTCTTC. This sequence encodes CASSYNVAFGTSQGNEQFF.

This chain links TRBV5-6 with TRBJ2-7; 7 nucleotides agree with TRBD1. This CDR3 comprises 14 residues. J gave up 1 base and V 4 bases, and 5 bases lay outside the gene matches. Looked up from germline, CDR1 is SGHDT and CDR2 is YYEEEE. CDR3 in DNA: TGTGCCAGCAGCAGTTACAGGGGATCCTACGAGCAGTACTTC. As protein: CASSSYRGSYEQYF. The full variable domain, rest sourced from reference TRBV5-6 and TRBJ2-7, is DAGVTQSPTHLIKTRGQQVTLRCSPKSGHDTVSWYQQALGQGPQFIFQYYEEEERQRGNFPDRFSGHQFPNYSSELNVNALLLGDSALYLCASSSYRGSYEQYFGPGTRLTVT.

The chain's CDR3 is CSVEFGLTGPDTQYF. The CDR3 coding sequence is TGCAGCGTTGAGTTCGGTCTTACAGGGCCAGATACGCAGTATTTT. This chain joins TRBV29-1 and TRBJ2-3; a weak D match, TRBD1 (6 bases). V gave up 3 bases and J gave up 4 bases, with 17 bases separating them. Germline assignment: CDR1 SQVTM and CDR2 ANQGSEA. The CDR3 runs to 15 residues.

V usage is TRBV7-6 and J usage is TRBJ1-1; unclear D gene. The CDR3 is 13 amino acids. V lost 1 base and J 6 bases, leaving 9 bases between the germline ends. CDR1 and CDR2 from the germline V gene are SGHVS and FNYEAQ. The CDR3 sequence is CASSLDLAAEAFF. The CDR3 DNA is TGTGCCAGCAGCTTAGACCTGGCAGCTGAAGCTTTCTTT.